Below, 3 T cell receptor beta chains from the same sample are listed, as sequenced in a study of T cell responses to AZD1222 COVID-19 vaccine (dated by TCRdb to the early 2020s). Library preparation employed the immunoSEQ multiplex PCR assay. Sourced from immuneACCESS, this table was stored by TCRdb with only in-frame sequences that have V and J called. A share of the clones is absent; for the studies checked, an unresolved V gene accounts for under half, and the remainder has no known explanation. The sample table holds about 110,000 clones, of which about 82% were seen once. The ten most abundant clones make up about 3.5% of the sample. The label giving this sample's time point can be read as: baseline before first vaccination. This specimen consisted of peripheral blood, obtained on day 0 of AZD1222 vaccination. All receptors come from an adult in good health.

This chain's CDR3 is CASSYLAGDTGELFF. The CDR3 nucleotides read TGCGCCAGCAGCTACCTAGCTGGAGACACCGGGGAGCTGTTTTTT. V and J are TRBV5-1 and TRBJ2-2; D is possibly TRBD2 (5 bases). CDR1 and CDR2 (germline): SGHRS, YFSETQ. This CDR3 spans 15 amino acids. V was clipped by 3 bases and J by 3 bases, with 12 bases between them.

This chain joins TRBV11-2 and TRBJ2-5; no definite D call. Germline V gene lookup returns CDR1 SGHAT and CDR2 FQNNGV. Between the trimmed V and J ends, which lost 5 bases and 3 bases, there was a span of 4 bases. The CDR3 is 11 amino acids. The chain's CDR3 is CASSAKETQYF. The DNA of the CDR3 is TGTGCCAGCAGCGCGAAAGAGACCCAGTACTTC.

The J gene is TRBJ1-1, the V gene TRBV5-5, with TRBD1 as a possible D gene (5 bases). CDR1 SGHKS and CDR2 YYEKEE come from the germline V gene (reference sequence). Trimming removed 4 bases from V and 2 bases from J, with 9 bases in between. The CDR3 loop spans 13 amino acids. CDR3 in amino acids: CASSPWGNTEAFF. Here the CDR3 DNA reads TGTGCCAGCAGCCCCTGGGGCAACACTGAAGCTTTCTTT.